This T cell receptor (beta chain) was identified in a study of shared clonotypes between healthy human individuals. Findings of the study overall: Represented genetic and exposure-history diversity was restricted by having few donors. Relative to memory subsets, naive subsets generally showed larger estimated richness.

The CDR3 runs to 15 residues. The germline gives CDR1 LNHDA, CDR2 SQIVND (reference sequence). The ends lost 4 bases at V and 3 bases at J; junction bases unmatched: 8. Regarding this clone: Its antigen remains unknown.

At deep level, the assay was performed. Profiling relied on immunoSEQ multiplex PCR, and the TCRdb table lists in-frame clones only, not all of them. The repertoire has millions of clones, 90% to 95% of them found once; the top ten carry more than 1.5%. Cells designated naive CD8 were CD45RO-negative and were positively selected for CCR7, with terminally differentiated effector memory CD45RA+ cells excluded. The sequencing sample was made of naive CD8+ T cells from PBMCs. This clonotype was sampled from a man between 18 and 35 years old in good health. Some clones in this sample may be carry-over from other donors' samples. The chain joins TRBV19 to TRBJ2-7, with 8 bases fitting TRBD2. The CDR3 loop is CASSTLREDFYEQYF. The CDR3 DNA reads as TGTGCCAGTAGTACCCTGCGGGAGGATTTCTACGAGCAGTACTTC.